Listed below are T cell receptor beta chains from one sample, sequenced in a study of Ad26.COV2.S vaccination and SARS-CoV-2 variants. Generated by immunoSEQ multiplex PCR, the TCRdb table keeps only in-frame clones and is missing some. Of roughly 700,000 clones in the sample, roughly 90% are singletons; the top ten hold 1.5%. Here the sequenced sample was peripheral blood, taken in a trial of Ad26.COV2.S vaccine versus placebo. All receptors derive from a person between 18 and 65 years old who received the Ad26.COV2.S COVID-19 vaccine or a placebo. The CDR3 runs from the conserved cysteine through the conserved F or W. Fields, in order: clone size, J gene, D gene, V gene, CDR3 protein, CDR3 DNA. The D gene is left open where the match is weak. Clone size, where shown, is once, few, many, or a class for clones that have expanded.

clone size: once
J gene: TRBJ2-6
D gene: .
V gene: TRBV27
CDR3 protein: CASSLVGSGANVLTF
CDR3 DNA: TGTGCCAGCAGTTTGGTAGGCTCTGGGGCCAACGTCCTGACTTTC

clone size: .
J gene: TRBJ1-5
D gene: TRBD1
V gene: TRBV5-1
CDR3 protein: CASSLEGQVNQPQHF
CDR3 DNA: TGCGCCAGCAGCTTGGAGGGACAGGTGAATCAGCCCCAGCATTTT

clone size: once
J gene: TRBJ1-6
D gene: .
V gene: TRBV6-4
CDR3 protein: CASSEVGRGNSPLHF
CDR3 DNA: TGTGCCAGCAGTGAGGTTGGCAGGGGAAATTCACCCCTCCACTTT

clone size: .
J gene: TRBJ2-3
D gene: .
V gene: TRBV27
CDR3 protein: CASSLTGSTDTQYF
CDR3 DNA: TGTGCCAGCAGTCTAACGGGAAGCACAGATACGCAGTATTTT

clone size: .
J gene: TRBJ2-3
D gene: .
V gene: TRBV15
CDR3 protein: CATSTRTENTDTQYF
CDR3 DNA: TGTGCCACCAGCACTCGGACGGAAAACACAGATACGCAGTATTTT

clone size: .
J gene: TRBJ2-1
D gene: .
V gene: TRBV10-2
CDR3 protein: CASSESFLWEQFF
CDR3 DNA: TGCGCCAGCAGTGAGAGTTTCCTTTGGGAGCAGTTCTTC

clone size: .
J gene: TRBJ2-3
D gene: .
V gene: TRBV19
CDR3 protein: CASSIDRRQGRYF
CDR3 DNA: TGTGCCAGTAGTATAGATCGGCGGCAGGGGCGGTATTTT

clone size: .
J gene: TRBJ2-7
D gene: TRBD2
V gene: TRBV18
CDR3 protein: CASSPGLAGGENEQYF
CDR3 DNA: TGTGCCAGCTCACCTGGACTAGCGGGAGGAGAAAACGAGCAGTACTTC

clone size: .
J gene: TRBJ2-6
D gene: .
V gene: TRBV19
CDR3 protein: CASAGESSGANVLTF
CDR3 DNA: TGTGCCAGTGCCGGGGAGAGCTCTGGGGCCAACGTCCTGACTTTC

clone size: .
J gene: TRBJ2-5
D gene: TRBD1
V gene: TRBV12-5
CDR3 protein: CASAKGQGQQETQYF
CDR3 DNA: TGTGCTAGTGCCAAGGGACAGGGGCAGCAAGAGACCCAGTACTTC

clone size: .
J gene: TRBJ1-1
D gene: .
V gene: TRBV20-1
CDR3 protein: CSARVYPEAFF
CDR3 DNA: TGCAGTGCTAGAGTGTACCCTGAAGCTTTCTTT

clone size: .
J gene: TRBJ2-5
D gene: .
V gene: TRBV25-1
CDR3 protein: CLPATVLETQYF
CDR3 DNA: TGTCTCCCAGCAACGGTTTTAGAGACCCAGTACTTC

clone size: once
J gene: TRBJ2-7
D gene: .
V gene: TRBV24-1
CDR3 protein: CATSDLDSPYEQYF
CDR3 DNA: TGTGCCACCAGTGACCTCGACAGCCCCTACGAGCAGTACTTC

clone size: .
J gene: TRBJ2-1
D gene: .
V gene: TRBV4-2
CDR3 protein: CASSRRVAENNEQFF
CDR3 DNA: TGTGCCAGCAGCCGCCGGGTAGCGGAGAACAATGAGCAGTTCTTC

clone size: .
J gene: TRBJ1-2
D gene: TRBD1
V gene: TRBV6-5
CDR3 protein: CASRSAPGGADGYTF
CDR3 DNA: TGTGCCAGCCGGTCCGCCCCAGGGGGCGCGGATGGCTACACCTTC

clone size: .
J gene: TRBJ2-1
D gene: .
V gene: TRBV18
CDR3 protein: CASSTQDNEQFF
CDR3 DNA: TGTGCCAGCTCGACACAGGACAATGAGCAGTTCTTC

clone size: .
J gene: TRBJ2-2
D gene: TRBD2
V gene: TRBV15
CDR3 protein: CATSRDREGMNTGELFF
CDR3 DNA: TGTGCCACCAGCAGAGATCGGGAGGGAATGAACACCGGGGAGCTGTTTTTT

clone size: .
J gene: TRBJ2-7
D gene: .
V gene: TRBV27
CDR3 protein: CASSFYSTYEQYF
CDR3 DNA: TGTGCCAGCAGTTTTTACAGTACCTACGAGCAGTACTTC

clone size: .
J gene: TRBJ1-4
D gene: .
V gene: TRBV6-2/TRBV6-3
CDR3 protein: CASSSEDVEKLFF
CDR3 DNA: TGTGCCAGCAGTTCGGAGGATGTCGAAAAACTGTTTTTT

clone size: .
J gene: TRBJ2-5
D gene: TRBD1
V gene: TRBV29-1
CDR3 protein: CSVGGQVQETQYF
CDR3 DNA: TGCAGCGTTGGGGGACAGGTCCAAGAGACCCAGTACTTC

clone size: .
J gene: TRBJ2-1
D gene: .
V gene: TRBV11-3
CDR3 protein: CASSPRGGNEQFF
CDR3 DNA: TGTGCCAGCAGCCCAAGGGGGGGGAATGAGCAGTTCTTC

clone size: few
J gene: TRBJ1-1
D gene: .
V gene: TRBV7-8
CDR3 protein: CASSLALNTEAFF
CDR3 DNA: TGTGCCAGCAGCTTAGCCCTGAACACTGAAGCTTTCTTT

clone size: .
J gene: TRBJ2-6
D gene: .
V gene: TRBV14
CDR3 protein: CASSQETLSGANVLTF
CDR3 DNA: TGTGCCAGCAGCCAAGAGACACTCTCTGGGGCCAACGTCCTGACTTTC

clone size: once
J gene: TRBJ1-4
D gene: .
V gene: TRBV5-4
CDR3 protein: CASSLQGRGEKLFF
CDR3 DNA: TGTGCCAGCAGCTTACAGGGACGGGGTGAAAAACTGTTTTTT

clone size: .
J gene: TRBJ1-5
D gene: TRBD1
V gene: TRBV5-6
CDR3 protein: CASTVQGASQPQHF
CDR3 DNA: TGTGCCAGCACGGTTCAGGGGGCCAGTCAGCCCCAGCATTTT

clone size: few
J gene: TRBJ1-5
D gene: .
V gene: TRBV5-4
CDR3 protein: CASSLDREPNQPQHF
CDR3 DNA: TGTGCCAGCAGCTTGGACAGGGAGCCCAATCAGCCCCAGCATTTT

clone size: .
J gene: TRBJ1-1
D gene: .
V gene: TRBV10-3
CDR3 protein: CAFSDRSNTEAFF
CDR3 DNA: TGTGCCTTCTCGGACAGATCGAACACTGAAGCTTTCTTT

clone size: .
J gene: TRBJ1-1
D gene: TRBD1
V gene: TRBV29-1
CDR3 protein: CSVSGTDTMNTEAFF
CDR3 DNA: TGCAGCGTTTCCGGGACAGACACCATGAACACTGAAGCTTTCTTT

clone size: .
J gene: TRBJ2-7
D gene: .
V gene: TRBV19
CDR3 protein: CASSTWVESYEQYF
CDR3 DNA: TGTGCCAGTAGTACCTGGGTGGAGAGCTACGAGCAGTACTTC

clone size: .
J gene: TRBJ1-1
D gene: .
V gene: TRBV30
CDR3 protein: CAWSVRVNTEAFF
CDR3 DNA: TGTGCCTGGAGTGTACGGGTGAACACTGAAGCTTTCTTT

clone size: few
J gene: TRBJ2-2
D gene: .
V gene: TRBV4-1
CDR3 protein: CASSQVGGREVDGAGELFF
CDR3 DNA: TGCGCCAGCAGCCAAGTAGGTGGCAGGGAAGTAGATGGTGCCGGGGAGCTGTTTTTT

clone size: .
J gene: TRBJ2-7
D gene: TRBD2
V gene: TRBV6-2/TRBV6-3
CDR3 protein: CASSYSFGLAYEQYF
CDR3 DNA: TGTGCCAGCAGTTACTCATTTGGACTAGCCTACGAGCAGTACTTC

clone size: .
J gene: TRBJ2-3
D gene: TRBD2
V gene: TRBV5-4
CDR3 protein: CASSLRAGATDTQYF
CDR3 DNA: TGTGCCAGCAGCTTGAGAGCGGGGGCCACGGACACGCAGTATTTT

clone size: .
J gene: TRBJ2-7
D gene: TRBD1
V gene: TRBV19
CDR3 protein: CASGGQGLVEQYF
CDR3 DNA: TGTGCCAGCGGGGGACAGGGACTTGTCGAGCAGTACTTC

clone size: .
J gene: TRBJ1-4
D gene: TRBD1
V gene: TRBV24-1
CDR3 protein: CATSAADRDNEKLFF
CDR3 DNA: TGTGCCACCAGTGCCGCCGACAGGGATAATGAAAAACTGTTTTTT

clone size: few
J gene: TRBJ1-5
D gene: TRBD1
V gene: TRBV27
CDR3 protein: CASSFKAPTGGNQPQHF
CDR3 DNA: TGTGCCAGCAGTTTCAAAGCCCCGACAGGGGGGAATCAGCCCCAGCATTTT

clone size: .
J gene: TRBJ2-1
D gene: .
V gene: TRBV9
CDR3 protein: CASSVQGDSYNEQFF
CDR3 DNA: TGTGCCAGCAGCGTGCAGGGCGACTCCTACAATGAGCAGTTCTTC

clone size: .
J gene: TRBJ2-1
D gene: .
V gene: TRBV19
CDR3 protein: CASSIDLGGPTYNEQFF
CDR3 DNA: TGTGCCAGTAGTATAGATCTGGGCGGGCCTACCTACAATGAGCAGTTCTTC

clone size: .
J gene: TRBJ1-2
D gene: .
V gene: TRBV12-3/TRBV12-4
CDR3 protein: CASSFSREGYTF
CDR3 DNA: TGTGCCAGCAGTTTTAGCAGGGAGGGCTACACCTTC

clone size: .
J gene: TRBJ2-3
D gene: TRBD2
V gene: TRBV6-2/TRBV6-3
CDR3 protein: CASSGLAGRSVTQYF
CDR3 DNA: TGTGCCAGCAGTGGACTAGCGGGCCGCAGTGTTACGCAGTATTTT

clone size: few
J gene: TRBJ2-7
D gene: TRBD1
V gene: TRBV18
CDR3 protein: CASLQGADEQYF
CDR3 DNA: TGTGCCAGCCTCCAGGGGGCGGACGAGCAGTACTTC

clone size: .
J gene: TRBJ1-5
D gene: .
V gene: TRBV29-1
CDR3 protein: CSVGQGSSNQPQHF
CDR3 DNA: TGCAGCGTTGGGCAGGGTAGTAGCAATCAGCCCCAGCATTTT

clone size: once
J gene: TRBJ1-2
D gene: .
V gene: TRBV5-8
CDR3 protein: CASSLAPGNFGYTF
CDR3 DNA: TGTGCCAGCAGCTTGGCTCCAGGGAATTTTGGCTACACCTTC